This T cell receptor beta chain was sequenced in a study of cytomegalovirus exposure and HLA in healthy donors. About the research overall: Unique TCR beta sequences numbering fewer than 130 million came from 190 million or so T cells in an earlier analysis. Study results and limitations: Among CMV-associated TCR beta chains, most appeared HLA-restricted in a later analysis. Later analysis associated a missense DCLRE1C variant with TCR beta V- and J-gene trimming. One later analysis reportedly identified an Asian-associated ancestry cluster that showed fewer N-insertions than the approximately 700-donor mean.

In its sample, this clone was seen a few times. What it binds is unknown. The PCR employed 60 Vbeta primers together with 13 Jbeta primers. TCRdb's table, derived via immunoSEQ multiplex PCR, lists solely in-frame clones and lacks some. This sample carries roughly 150,000 clones, 75% of them seen once, and the ten largest clones take 2.5% to 3.5%. Sequencing was carried out using PBMCs. The receptor's source is a woman aged 45 to 65 in good health and CMV-seropositive.

The CDR3 protein is CSLRDSSYEQYF. The CDR3, as DNA: TGCAGCCTCCGGGACAGCTCCTACGAGCAGTACTTC. J is TRBJ2-7 and V is TRBV29-1; 7 bases map to TRBD1. Germline CDR1 SQVTM, CDR2 ANQGSEA. This CDR3 is 12 amino acids long. The ends lost 8 bases at V and 0 bases at J; junction bases unmatched: 4.